This T cell receptor (beta chain) was found in a study of monozygotic twins with inflammatory bowel disease. The CDR3 is made up of 17 amino acids. Per germline, CDR1 LGHNA and CDR2 YNFKEQ. With regard to this clonotype: The antigen is unknown.

Study-level findings and limits: TCRbeta diversity (inverse Simpson) was lower in IBD patients than in healthy co-twins. Reduced clonotype sharing with other individuals was observed in IBD patients relative to healthy twins, especially with disease activity.

Template-switch reactions added UMIs with a 6-nucleotide sample barcode. TCRdb reprocessed the 5' RACE reads and stores each CDR3 protein as one record, lacking DNA. This table lists approximately 45,000 distinct CDR3 sequences. The chain combines TRBV4-2 with TRBJ2-7; TCRdb's assignment of TRBD2 cannot be checked, as there is no DNA. This clonotype originated in a human donor with ulcerative colitis or Crohn's disease, or a healthy co-twin of an affected twin (not recorded which). The sequencing input was blood. The CDR3 sequence is CASSQDRGESPTYEQYF.